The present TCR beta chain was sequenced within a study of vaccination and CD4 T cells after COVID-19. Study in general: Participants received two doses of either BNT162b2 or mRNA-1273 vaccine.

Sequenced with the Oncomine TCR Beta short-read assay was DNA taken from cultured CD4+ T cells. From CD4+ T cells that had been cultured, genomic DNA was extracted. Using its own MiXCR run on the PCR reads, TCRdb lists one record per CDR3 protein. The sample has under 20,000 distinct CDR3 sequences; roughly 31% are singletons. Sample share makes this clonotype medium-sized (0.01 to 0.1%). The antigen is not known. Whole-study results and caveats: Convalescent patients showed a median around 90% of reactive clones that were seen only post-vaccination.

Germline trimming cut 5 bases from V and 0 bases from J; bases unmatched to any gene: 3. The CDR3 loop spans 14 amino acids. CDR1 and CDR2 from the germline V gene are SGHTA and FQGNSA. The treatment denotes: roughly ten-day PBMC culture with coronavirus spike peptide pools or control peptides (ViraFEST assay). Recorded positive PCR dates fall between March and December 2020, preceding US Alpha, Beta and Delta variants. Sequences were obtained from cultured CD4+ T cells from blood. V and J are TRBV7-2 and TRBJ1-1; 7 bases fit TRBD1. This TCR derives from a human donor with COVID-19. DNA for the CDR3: TGTGCCAGCAGCCGGGGACAGATGAACACTGAAGCTTTCTTT. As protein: CASSRGQMNTEAFF. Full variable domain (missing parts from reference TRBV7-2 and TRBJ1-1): GAGVSQSPSNKVTEKGKDVELRCDPISGHTALYWYRQSLGQGLEFLIYFQGNSAPDKSGLPSDRFSAERTGGSVSTLTIQRTQQEDSAVYLCASSRGQMNTEAFFGQGTRLTVV.